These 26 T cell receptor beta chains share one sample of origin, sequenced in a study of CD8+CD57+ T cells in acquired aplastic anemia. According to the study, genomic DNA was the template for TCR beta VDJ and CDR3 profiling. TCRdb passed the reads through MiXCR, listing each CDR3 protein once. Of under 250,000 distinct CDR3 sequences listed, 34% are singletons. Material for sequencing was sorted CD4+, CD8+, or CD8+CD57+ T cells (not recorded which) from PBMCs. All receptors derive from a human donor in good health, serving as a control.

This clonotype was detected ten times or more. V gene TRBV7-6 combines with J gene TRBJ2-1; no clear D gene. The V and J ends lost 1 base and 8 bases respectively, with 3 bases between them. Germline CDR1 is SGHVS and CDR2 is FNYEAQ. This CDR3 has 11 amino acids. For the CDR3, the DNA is TGTGCCAGCAGCTTAGTCTATGAGCAGTTCTTC. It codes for CASSLVYEQFF.

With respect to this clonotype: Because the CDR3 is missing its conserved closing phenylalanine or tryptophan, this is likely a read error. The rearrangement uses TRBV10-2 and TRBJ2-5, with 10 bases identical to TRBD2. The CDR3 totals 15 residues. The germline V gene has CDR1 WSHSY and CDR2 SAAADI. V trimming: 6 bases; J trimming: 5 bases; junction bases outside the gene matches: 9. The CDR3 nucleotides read TGCGCCAGCAGAGACATAGCGGGAGGAGGGGAGACCCAGTACTCC. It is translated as CASRDIAGGGETQYS.

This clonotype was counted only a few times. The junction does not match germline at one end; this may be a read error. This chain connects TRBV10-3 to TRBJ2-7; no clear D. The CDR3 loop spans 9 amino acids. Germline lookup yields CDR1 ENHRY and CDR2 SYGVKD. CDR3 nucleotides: TGCGCCACGTTTCCCGAGCAGTACTTC. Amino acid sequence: CATFPEQYF.

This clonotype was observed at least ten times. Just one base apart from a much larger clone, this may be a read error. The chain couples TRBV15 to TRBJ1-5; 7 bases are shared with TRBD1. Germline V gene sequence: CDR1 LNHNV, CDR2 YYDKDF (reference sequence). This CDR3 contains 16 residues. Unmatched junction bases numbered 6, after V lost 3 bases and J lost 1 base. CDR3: CATSRTGSLSNQPQHF. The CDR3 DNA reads TGTGCCACCAGCAGGACAGGGAGCCTAAGCAATCAGCCCCAGCATTTT.

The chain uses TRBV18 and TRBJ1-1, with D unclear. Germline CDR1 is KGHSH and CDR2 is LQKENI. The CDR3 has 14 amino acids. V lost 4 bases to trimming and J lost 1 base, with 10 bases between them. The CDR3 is CASSQVYTNTEAFF. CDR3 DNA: TGTGCCAGCTCACAGGTGTATACGAACACTGAAGCTTTCTTT.

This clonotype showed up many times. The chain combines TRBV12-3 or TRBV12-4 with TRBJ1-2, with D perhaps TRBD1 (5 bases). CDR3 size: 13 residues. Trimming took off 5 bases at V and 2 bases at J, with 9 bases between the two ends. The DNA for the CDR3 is TGTGCCAGCAGTCCCGGACAAAACTATGGCTACACCTTC. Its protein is CASSPGQNYGYTF.

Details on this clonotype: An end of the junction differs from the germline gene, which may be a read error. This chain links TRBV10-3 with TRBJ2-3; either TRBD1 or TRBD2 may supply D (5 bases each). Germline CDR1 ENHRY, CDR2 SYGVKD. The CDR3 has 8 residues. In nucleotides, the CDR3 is TGTGCCATCAGCCGGGACCGCTTT. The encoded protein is CAISRDRF.

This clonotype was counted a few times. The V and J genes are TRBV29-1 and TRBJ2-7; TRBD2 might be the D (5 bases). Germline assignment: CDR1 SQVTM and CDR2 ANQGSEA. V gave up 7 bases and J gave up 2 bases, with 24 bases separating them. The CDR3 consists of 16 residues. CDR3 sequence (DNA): TGCAGCGCTGCGGCCGGTGGGAGCGCCGATGCCTACGAGCAGTACTTC. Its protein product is CSAAAGGSADAYEQYF.

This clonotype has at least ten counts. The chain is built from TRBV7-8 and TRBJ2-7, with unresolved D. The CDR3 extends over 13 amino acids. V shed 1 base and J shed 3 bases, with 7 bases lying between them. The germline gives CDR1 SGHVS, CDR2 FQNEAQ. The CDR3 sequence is CASSLGSLYEQYF. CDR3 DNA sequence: TGTGCCAGCAGCTTAGGGTCCCTCTACGAGCAGTACTTC.

This chain's CDR3 is CASSFSQRASGTDTQYF. CDR3 in DNA: TGTGCCAGCAGTTTTTCACAAAGGGCTAGCGGCACAGATACGCAGTATTTT. The rearrangement uses TRBV27 and TRBJ2-3; possibly TRBD2 for D (6 bases). From germline, CDR1 is MNHEY and CDR2 SMNVEV (reference sequence). The V and J ends lost 3 bases and 1 base respectively, with 17 bases between them. The CDR3 runs 17 residues.

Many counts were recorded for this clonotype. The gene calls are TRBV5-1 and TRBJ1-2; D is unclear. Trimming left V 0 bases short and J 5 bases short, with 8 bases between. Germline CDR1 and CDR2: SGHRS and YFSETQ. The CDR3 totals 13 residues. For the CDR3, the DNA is TGCGCCAGCAGCTTGGCCCTGACATATGGCTACACCTTC. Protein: CASSLALTYGYTF.

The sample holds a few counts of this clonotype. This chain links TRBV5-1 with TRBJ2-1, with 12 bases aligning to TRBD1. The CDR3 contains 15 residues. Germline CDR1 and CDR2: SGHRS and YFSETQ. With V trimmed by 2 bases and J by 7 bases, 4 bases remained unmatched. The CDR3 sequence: CASSFWDRGLNEQFF. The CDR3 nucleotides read TGCGCCAGCAGCTTTTGGGACAGGGGGCTTAATGAGCAGTTCTTC.

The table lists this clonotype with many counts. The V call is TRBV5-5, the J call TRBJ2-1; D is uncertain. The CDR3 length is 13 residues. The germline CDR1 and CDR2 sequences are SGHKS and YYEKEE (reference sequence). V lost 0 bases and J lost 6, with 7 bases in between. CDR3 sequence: CASSLAQGNEQFF. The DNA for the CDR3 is TGTGCCAGCAGCTTGGCTCAAGGCAATGAGCAGTTCTTC. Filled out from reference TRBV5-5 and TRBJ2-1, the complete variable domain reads DAGVTQSPTHLIKTRGQQVTLRCSPISGHKSVSWYQQVLGQGPQFIFQYYEKEERGRGNFPDRFSARQFPNYSSELNVNALLLGDSALYLCASSLAQGNEQFFGPGTRLTVL.

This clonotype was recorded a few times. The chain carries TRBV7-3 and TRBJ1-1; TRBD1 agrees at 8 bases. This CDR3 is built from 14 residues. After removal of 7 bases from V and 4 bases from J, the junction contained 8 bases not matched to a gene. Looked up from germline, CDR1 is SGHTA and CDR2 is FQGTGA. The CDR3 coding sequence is TGTGCCAGCACTATACAGGGGGTACGCACTGAAGCTTTCTTT. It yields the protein CASTIQGVRTEAFF.

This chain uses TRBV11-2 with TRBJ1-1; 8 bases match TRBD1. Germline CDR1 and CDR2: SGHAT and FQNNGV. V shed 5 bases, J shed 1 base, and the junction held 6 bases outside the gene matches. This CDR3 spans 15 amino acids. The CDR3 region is CASSRRGTGNTEAFF. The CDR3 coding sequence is TGTGCCAGCAGCAGACGCGGGACAGGGAACACTGAAGCTTTCTTT.

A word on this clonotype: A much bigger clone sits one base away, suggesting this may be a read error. CDR3 DNA: TGCAGCGTTGAAGATTGGGGAGATGCGCGTCAGAGAGCCAAAAACATTCAGTACTTC. This gives the protein CSVEDWGDARQRAKNIQYF. The V and J genes are TRBV29-1 and TRBJ2-4; D might be TRBD2 (5 bases). Trimming shortened V by 0 bases and J by 0 bases, and 21 bases separated the two germline ends. The CDR3 totals 19 residues. The V gene's germline CDR1 is SQVTM and CDR2 ANQGSEA.

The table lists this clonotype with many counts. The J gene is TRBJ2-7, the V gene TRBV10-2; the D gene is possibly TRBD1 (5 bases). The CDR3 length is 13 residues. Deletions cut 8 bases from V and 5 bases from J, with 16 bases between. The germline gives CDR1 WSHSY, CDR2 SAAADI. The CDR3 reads CASRNQGSHEQYF. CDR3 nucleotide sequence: TGCGCCAGCCGCAATCAGGGTTCCCACGAGCAGTACTTC.

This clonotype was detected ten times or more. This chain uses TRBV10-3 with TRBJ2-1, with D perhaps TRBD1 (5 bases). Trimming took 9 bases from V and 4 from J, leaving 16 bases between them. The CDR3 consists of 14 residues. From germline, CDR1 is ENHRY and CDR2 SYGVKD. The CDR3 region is CAISETREYNEQFF. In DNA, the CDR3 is TGTGCCATATCCGAGACCAGGGAATACAATGAGCAGTTCTTC.

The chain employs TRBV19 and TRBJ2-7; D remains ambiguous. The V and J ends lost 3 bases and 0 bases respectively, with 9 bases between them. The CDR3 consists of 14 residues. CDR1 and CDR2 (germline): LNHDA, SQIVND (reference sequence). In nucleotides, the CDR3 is TGTGCCAGTAGTATCAACTCCGACTCCTACGAGCAGTACTTC. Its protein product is CASSINSDSYEQYF.

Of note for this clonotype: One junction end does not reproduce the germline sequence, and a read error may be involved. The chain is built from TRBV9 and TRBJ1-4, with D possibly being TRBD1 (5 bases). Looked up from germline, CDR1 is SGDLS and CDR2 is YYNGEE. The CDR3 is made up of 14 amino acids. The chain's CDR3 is CANSPWDRNEKLFF. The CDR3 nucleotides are TGTGCCAACAGCCCCTGGGACCGAAATGAAAAACTGTTTTTT.

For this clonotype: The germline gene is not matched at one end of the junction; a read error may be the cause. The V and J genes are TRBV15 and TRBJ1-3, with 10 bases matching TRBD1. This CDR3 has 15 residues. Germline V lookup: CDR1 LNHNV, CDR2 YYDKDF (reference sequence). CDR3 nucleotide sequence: TGTGCCACCAGCGGGGGACAGGGGTTTGGAAACACCTTATATTTT. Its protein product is CATSGGQGFGNTLYF.

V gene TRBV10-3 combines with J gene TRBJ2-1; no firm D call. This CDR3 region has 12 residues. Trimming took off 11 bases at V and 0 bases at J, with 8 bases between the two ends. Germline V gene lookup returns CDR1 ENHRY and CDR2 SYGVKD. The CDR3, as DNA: TGTGCCGCATCTAGCTCCTACAATGAGCAGTTCTTC. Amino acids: CAASSSYNEQFF.

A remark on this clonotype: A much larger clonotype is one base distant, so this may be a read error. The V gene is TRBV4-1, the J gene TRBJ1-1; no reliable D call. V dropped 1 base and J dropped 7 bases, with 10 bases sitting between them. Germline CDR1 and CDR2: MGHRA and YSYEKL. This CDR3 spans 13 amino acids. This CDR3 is CASSQAGRYEAFF. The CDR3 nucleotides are TGCGCCAGCAGCCAAGCGGGTAGATATGAAGCTTTCTTT.

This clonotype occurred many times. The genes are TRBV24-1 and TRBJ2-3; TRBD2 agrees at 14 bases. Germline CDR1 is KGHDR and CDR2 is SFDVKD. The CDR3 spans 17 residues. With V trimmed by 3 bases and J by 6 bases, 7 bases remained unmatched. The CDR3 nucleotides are TGTGCCACCAGTGATCCTCTGACTAGCGGGGGGGCGGATACGCAGTATTTT. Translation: CATSDPLTSGGADTQYF.

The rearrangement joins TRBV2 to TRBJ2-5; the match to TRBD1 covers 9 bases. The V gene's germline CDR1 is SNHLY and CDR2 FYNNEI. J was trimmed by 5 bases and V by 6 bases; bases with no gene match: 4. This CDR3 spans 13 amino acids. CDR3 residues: CASRGGQGETQYF. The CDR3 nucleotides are TGTGCCAGCAGAGGGGGACAGGGTGAGACCCAGTACTTC. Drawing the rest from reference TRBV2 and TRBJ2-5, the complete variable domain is EPEVTQTPSHQVTQMGQEVILRCVPISNHLYFYWYRQILGQKVEFLVSFYNNEISEKSEIFDDQFSVERPDGSNFTLKIRSTKLEDSAMYFCASRGGQGETQYFGPGTRLLVL.

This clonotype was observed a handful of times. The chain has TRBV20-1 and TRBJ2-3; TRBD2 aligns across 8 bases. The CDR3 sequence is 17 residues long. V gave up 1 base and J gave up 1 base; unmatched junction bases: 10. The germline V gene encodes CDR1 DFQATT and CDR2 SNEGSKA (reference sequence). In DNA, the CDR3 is TGCAGTGCTAGAGTTGTAGGTGGAGCGGGGGGCACAGATACGCAGTATTTT. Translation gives CSARVVGGAGGTDTQYF.